This T cell receptor beta chain was obtained from a study of OX40 agonist ivuxolimab in advanced cancers. Some background on the complete study: Ivuxolimab was a fully human IgG2 agonistic monoclonal antibody targeting the costimulatory receptor OX40 (CD134). Intravenous ivuxolimab was administered to patients every 2 weeks at six dose levels: 0.01, 0.1, 0.3, 1.5, 3 and 10 mg/kg. Of the roughly 52 patients in dose escalation, about 19 had hepatocellular carcinoma, roughly 15 had melanoma, 9 had renal cell carcinoma and 9 had head and neck cancer. The dose-escalation cohort was 82.7% male with a mean age of about 54 years, ranging from roughly 20 to 85. Prior anti-PD-1, anti-PD-L1 or anti-CTLA-4 therapy was permitted, and checkpoint inhibitors had been received by more than 35% of dose-escalation patients. Three dose-escalation patients achieved partial responses, one with hepatocellular carcinoma and two with cutaneous melanoma. The purpose of peripheral TCRbeta sequencing was to test whether ivuxolimab changed TCR sequence diversity and led to clonal T-cell expansion. The paper describes the monotherapy dose-escalation part (N of about 54 patients) of the phase I trial of ivuxolimab.

As regards this clone: It has no known antigen specificity. It has no much larger one-base neighbor in the sample; base qualities were not kept.

Patients with autoimmune disease history or receiving systemic immunosuppression were excluded from the trial. Peripheral blood for TCR sequencing was collected from all dose cohorts at baseline, on cycle 4 day 1, and on cycle 7 day 1. The samples were drawn from a first-in-human, open-label, multicenter phase I dose-escalation trial of ivuxolimab. The trial enrolled adults with locally advanced or metastatic head and neck squamous cell, hepatocellular, melanoma or renal cell carcinoma. CD4+ and CD8+ T cells were sorted separately from peripheral blood before TCR sequencing. Genomic DNA was isolated from the sorted cells so that the TCRbeta CDR3 region could be sequenced. The immunoSEQ Assay was used to sequence the TCRbeta CDR3 regions. The table was pulled from immuneACCESS by TCRdb, which kept in-frame rearrangements only. Such tables lose some clones; where checked, under half of the loss comes from unresolved V genes, and the rest has no known cause. This sample lists some 66,000 clones; more than 60% were detected once. The ten largest clones add up to 1.5% to 2% of the sample.

From a lookup of the germline V gene, CDR1 and CDR2 are SGDLS and YYNGEE. From the cysteine through the phenylalanine, the CDR3 covers 15 amino acids. Solely the CDR3 DNA is kept, with 45 bases framed from the first base. Compared with germline, V lacks 4 bases and J lacks 6 bases; bases without a gene match: 3. Points the paper makes about the study in general: After ivuxolimab, CD8+ T cells had more expanded clones than CD4+ T cells on average. Low levels of normalized T-cell clonal expansion were also seen in some patients who did not respond. Which antigens the clonally expanded peripheral T cells were specific for was not determined. In partial responders in the 0.1-3.0 mg/kg groups, normalized peripheral clonal expansion was found to be among the lowest, especially among CD8+ T cells. At doses of 0.1 to 3.0 mg/kg, clonal expansion of both CD4+ and CD8+ blood T cells was observed from baseline to week 6.

Sequencing used CD4+ or CD8+ T cells sorted from blood, obtained in a trial of the OX40 agonist ivuxolimab. The rearranged chain carries TRBV9 and TRBJ2-1, with TRBD2 matching 14 junction bases. The TCR was taken from an adult with an advanced solid tumor such as melanoma, head and neck, liver or kidney cancer. This receptor has the CDR3 CASSTGLAGVNEQFF. DNA sequence: TGTGCCAGCAGCACGGGACTAGCGGGGGTCAATGAGCAGTTCTTC.